This T cell receptor (beta chain) was identified during a study of human T cells and chemical hapten exposure. Across the study: Small pooled library volume differences mainly caused per-sample TCR yield variation.

It was the library that attached unique molecular identifiers to individual cDNA molecules. Each CDR3 protein is one row after TCRdb ran MiXCR on the RACE reads. Here the sample spans around 200,000 distinct CDR3 sequences, roughly 30% being singletons. Trimming stripped 0 bases from V and 0 bases from J, with 9 bases between. From germline, CDR1 is SGDLS and CDR2 YYNGEE. The CDR3 runs to 15 residues. Time point reported: pre-sensitization, week 0. The treatment is: therapeutic diphenylcyclopropenone sensitization with weekly scalp DPC. Every donor had alopecia and was 18 to 70 years old; all were suitable for DPC.

Source: whole blood, taken in connection with sensitization to the hapten diphenylcyclopropenone (DPC). The rearrangement joins TRBV9 to TRBJ1-2; D unresolved. The source of this sequence is a woman in her twenties or thirties with alopecia areata. Some clones in this sample may be carry-over from other donors' samples. The CDR3 DNA sequence: TGTGCCAGCAGCGTAGGAGGGAGTTCTAACTATGGCTACACCTTC. Protein: CASSVGGSSNYGYTF.